The 32 T cell receptor beta chains below were found in one sample sequenced in a study of graft-versus-host responses after intestinal transplantation. These receptors' targets are unknown. The data were produced by immunoSEQ multiplex PCR, yet TCRdb's version contains in-frame clones alone and is incomplete. The sample has some 95,000 clones; around nine tenths are singletons. Here the sequenced sample was unstimulated CD8+ T cells sorted from spleen or lymph node cells, taken before intestinal transplant. These receptors came from a human donor who received an intestinal transplant.

J is TRBJ2-7 and V is TRBV9; 10 bases line up with TRBD1. The CDR3 contains 14 residues. CDR1 and CDR2 (germline): SGDLS, YYNGEE. V was clipped by 0 bases and J by 7 bases; unmatched bases: 4. The CDR3 loop is CASSVVGTGEEQYF. CDR3 DNA: TGTGCCAGCAGCGTAGTAGGGACAGGGGAAGAGCAGTACTTC.

This chain uses TRBV19 with TRBJ2-7, with D possibly being TRBD2 (6 bases). Between the trimmed V and J ends, which lost 3 bases and 4 bases, there was a span of 19 bases. Germline V gives CDR1 LNHDA, CDR2 SQIVND (reference sequence). The CDR3 has 16 residues. CDR3 coding DNA: TGTGCCAGTAGTATTGGGGAGGTAGCGGCCAGTTACGAGCAGTACTTC. It codes for CASSIGEVAASYEQYF.

The rearrangement links TRBV7-6 to TRBJ1-5, with D possibly being TRBD1 (5 bases). The length of the CDR3 is 14 residues. Germline values: CDR1 SGHVS, CDR2 FNYEAQ. The germline V and J ends were trimmed by 5 bases and 0 bases, with 8 bases remaining between them. The CDR3 DNA follows: TGTGCCAGCAGCCAGGGATATAGCAATCAGCCCCAGCATTTT. Encoded protein: CASSQGYSNQPQHF.

The rearrangement uses TRBV2 and TRBJ2-7; 10 nucleotides match TRBD2. Germline CDR1 is SNHLY and CDR2 is FYNNEI. This CDR3 has 16 residues. V lost 4 bases to trimming and J lost 3 bases; unmatched junction nucleotides: 9. For the CDR3, the DNA is TGTGCCAGCAGTGCGGGAGCTAGCGGGAGCATCTACGAGCAGTACTTC. Translation gives CASSAGASGSIYEQYF.

The CDR3 region has the DNA TGCGCCAGCAGCCTGTACAGGGGGCAAGGCTATGGCTACACCTTC. Translating it yields CASSLYRGQGYGYTF. The chain uses TRBV4-3 and TRBJ1-2; 9 positions match TRBD1. This CDR3 contains 15 residues. Unmatched junction bases numbered 7, after V lost 4 bases and J lost 4 bases. Germline assignment: CDR1 LGHNA and CDR2 YSLEER.

The genes are TRBV5-1 and TRBJ2-7, with D possibly matching TRBD1 (6 bases). Trimming removed 4 bases at V and 5 bases at J, with 13 bases between. CDR3 length: 13 residues. Germline values: CDR1 SGHRS, CDR2 YFSETQ. Here the CDR3 reads CASSEAGAHEQYF. DNA for the CDR3: TGCGCCAGCAGCGAGGCAGGGGCGCACGAGCAGTACTTC.

The chain joins TRBV27 to TRBJ2-7; 9 bases fit TRBD1. V gave up 5 bases and J gave up 7 bases; unmatched junction bases: 12. Germline CDR1 and CDR2: MNHEY and SMNVEV (reference sequence). The length of the CDR3 is 15 residues. For the CDR3, the DNA is TGTGCCAGCAGTCCCCGGGACAGGGTTTCGGGGGAGCAGTACTTC. The encoded protein is CASSPRDRVSGEQYF.

This clone was detected a few times. J is TRBJ2-7 and V is TRBV18; TRBD1 aligns across 7 bases. In germline, CDR1 is KGHSH, CDR2 LQKENI. The CDR3 sequence is 13 residues long. Trimming took 6 bases from V and 7 from J; bases not matched to a gene: 9. The CDR3 DNA follows: TGTGCCAGCTCCTACACAGGGGACGGGGAGCAGTACTTC. Its translation: CASSYTGDGEQYF.

V gene TRBV21-1 combines with J gene TRBJ2-7; TRBD1 reflects the table's D call only, with no check against the DNA. TRBV21-1 is marked as a pseudogene. This CDR3 comprises 18 residues. The chain's CDR3 is CASSKAKGGKGRHYEQYF. The CDR3 DNA is TGTGCCAGCAGCAAAGCTAAAGGGGGCAAAGGCCGGCACTACGAGCAGTACTTC.

Notes on this clone: Other DNA variants within this sample encode the same CDR3. The chain uses TRBV9 and TRBJ2-7; TRBD2 is a possible D gene (6 bases). Trimming removed 2 bases at V and 2 bases at J, with 8 bases between. Germline V gene lookup returns CDR1 SGDLS and CDR2 YYNGEE. The CDR3 is made up of 13 amino acids. The CDR3 reads CASSVAGPYEQYF. The CDR3 bases are TGTGCCAGCAGCGTCGCGGGACCCTACGAGCAGTACTTC.

This sequence joins TRBV30 and TRBJ1-6, with 10 bases aligning to TRBD1. Germline CDR1 reads GTSNPN; CDR2 reads SVGIG (reference sequence). The CDR3 runs 14 residues. V trimming: 4 bases; J trimming: 9 bases; junction bases outside the gene matches: 6. The CDR3 nucleotides are TGTGCCTGGACCTCGGGACAGGGGCCTTCACCCCTCCACTTT. This gives the protein CAWTSGQGPSPLHF.

The chain combines TRBV7-6 with TRBJ2-5; TRBD1 agrees at 8 bases. V lost 5 bases and J lost 0; bases outside the gene matches: 11. The CDR3 covers 17 residues. Germline CDR1 reads SGHVS; CDR2 reads FNYEAQ. CDR3 loop: CASSPGPGQGYQETQYF. The CDR3 bases are TGTGCCAGCAGCCCCGGCCCAGGACAGGGCTACCAAGAGACCCAGTACTTC.

V usage is TRBV6-1 and J usage is TRBJ1-5; 7 bases match TRBD1. The germline CDR1 and CDR2 sequences are MNHNS and SASEGT. V lost 6 bases, J lost 7 bases, and 12 bases stayed unmatched. This CDR3 contains 15 residues. This CDR3 is CASRARQGLLQPQHF. As DNA, the CDR3 is TGTGCCAGCAGGGCAAGACAGGGACTGTTACAGCCCCAGCATTTT.

The V gene is TRBV4-3, the J gene TRBJ2-7; 7 nucleotides match TRBD2. This CDR3 has 19 amino acids. The ends lost 0 bases at V and 3 bases at J; junction bases unmatched: 17. CDR1 LGHNA and CDR2 YSLEER come from the germline V gene. The DNA of the CDR3 is TGCGCCAGCAGCCAAGATCTTTTGGGGGGGGTCGGGAAGGACTACGAGCAGTACTTC. Translated: CASSQDLLGGVGKDYEQYF.

The rearrangement joins TRBV6-1 to TRBJ1-5, with D maybe TRBD1 (5 bases). Germline lookup yields CDR1 MNHNS and CDR2 SASEGT. This CDR3 is 14 amino acids long. With 6 bases removed from V and 3 bases from J, the gap between germline ends came to 12 bases. This CDR3 reads CASSPRVDNQPQHF. The CDR3 DNA reads as TGTGCCAGCAGCCCCAGGGTGGACAATCAGCCCCAGCATTTT.

In DNA form, the CDR3 reads TGTGCCAGCAGCCCCGAGCGGCCGAATGAAAAACTGTTTTTT. Its translation is CASSPERPNEKLFF. This sequence joins TRBV7-9 and TRBJ1-4, with unresolved D. V was pared by 5 bases and J by 5 bases, with 12 bases between. From germline, CDR1 is SEHNR and CDR2 FQNEAQ (reference sequence). This CDR3 spans 14 amino acids.

The genes are TRBV30 and TRBJ1-4; TRBD1 aligns across 7 bases. With V trimmed by 0 bases and J by 2 bases, 0 bases remained unmatched. Germline V CDR1 and CDR2: GTSNPN, SVGIG (reference sequence). The CDR3 extends over 14 amino acids. CDR3 sequence: CAWSVQGTNEKLFF. The CDR3 DNA sequence: TGTGCCTGGAGTGTACAGGGGACTAATGAAAAACTGTTTTTT.

The V gene is TRBV28, the J gene TRBJ1-6; 7 bases fit TRBD1. Germline loops: CDR1 MDHEN, CDR2 SYDVKM. V was clipped by 5 bases and J by 10 bases; unmatched bases: 17. The CDR3 extends over 17 amino acids. The CDR3 spells CASSLYVFRGGGSPLHF. The DNA of the CDR3 is TGTGCCAGCAGTCTGTACGTTTTCCGAGGAGGGGGCTCACCCCTCCACTTT.

This clone occurred once. The chain links TRBV4-1 to TRBJ2-1; 13 positions agree with TRBD2. Unmatched junction bases numbered 16, after V lost 4 bases and J lost 4 bases. CDR1 and CDR2 (germline): MGHRA, YSYEKL. The CDR3 spans 20 residues. In DNA, the CDR3 is TGCGCCAGCAGCCCCGGGTCGGGACTAGCGGGATACCGACTTTACAATGAGCAGTTCTTC. Its protein is CASSPGSGLAGYRLYNEQFF.

The V and J genes are TRBV5-5 and TRBJ1-5; TRBD1 agrees at 8 bases. The CDR3 is made up of 14 amino acids. Trimming took 5 bases from V and 7 from J; bases not matched to a gene: 8. CDR1 and CDR2 (germline): SGHKS, YYEKEE (reference sequence). The CDR3 nucleotides read TGTGCCAGCAGTACCGGACAGGGTGGGCAGCCCCAGCATTTT. Protein: CASSTGQGGQPQHF.

The chain recombines TRBV19 with TRBJ2-5; D may be TRBD1 (6 bases). Germline V gene lookup returns CDR1 LNHDA and CDR2 SQIVND (reference sequence). The V end lost 0 bases, the J end lost 2 bases, and 13 bases lay between the germline ends. This CDR3 contains 16 residues. The CDR3 reads CASSIDIRQGQETQYF. DNA for the CDR3: TGTGCCAGTAGTATAGATATTAGGCAGGGGCAAGAGACCCAGTACTTC.

This clone was counted a few times. The chain recombines TRBV29-1 with TRBJ1-4; D is uncertain. The length of the CDR3 is 14 residues. The ends were cut back, 4 bases at V and 3 bases at J, with 12 bases in the middle. Germline V CDR1 and CDR2: SQVTM, ANQGSEA. The CDR3 region is CSVAPRGANEKLFF. The CDR3 bases are TGCAGCGTTGCACCCCGGGGAGCTAATGAAAAACTGTTTTTT.

This clone was counted between two and nine times. The chain links TRBV6-1 to TRBJ2-1; D not resolved. The CDR3 has 15 amino acids. V lost 4 bases, J lost 0 bases, and 10 bases lay in between. Germline assignment: CDR1 MNHNS and CDR2 SASEGT. The CDR3 DNA sequence: TGTGCCAGCAGTGTAGACATTGTCTCCTACAATGAGCAGTTCTTC. It codes for CASSVDIVSYNEQFF.

This clone is a singleton in its sample. The chain is built from TRBV7-6 and TRBJ1-1, with 9 positions matching TRBD1. This CDR3 is 14 amino acids long. From germline, CDR1 is SGHVS and CDR2 FNYEAQ. The V and J ends lost 5 bases and 6 bases, in that order; junction bases with no gene match: 7. The chain's CDR3 is CASSEDRGKAEAFF. The CDR3 coding sequence is TGTGCCAGCAGCGAGGACAGGGGAAAGGCTGAAGCTTTCTTT.

This chain uses TRBV2 with TRBJ2-3; perhaps TRBD1 as D (6 bases). V lost 5 bases to trimming and J lost 0 bases, with 9 bases between them. Germline V gene sequence: CDR1 SNHLY, CDR2 FYNNEI. The CDR3 length is 14 residues. CDR3 nucleotides: TGTGCCAGCAGTTCAGGGGAAAGCACAGATACGCAGTATTTT. Its protein product is CASSSGESTDTQYF.

A note on this clone: One junction end does not reproduce the germline sequence, and a read error may be involved. The chain employs TRBV5-6 and TRBJ2-7; TRBD1 matches 8 bases. Per the germline V gene, CDR1 is SGHDT and CDR2 is YYEEEE. The length of the CDR3 is 14 residues. The CDR3 protein is CASSFEGQGAFRTF. The CDR3 nucleotides read TGTGCCAGCAGCTTCGAAGGTCAGGGGGCGTTCCGAACCTTC.

The rearrangement joins TRBV5-4 to TRBJ1-1; a possible D gene is TRBD1 (5 bases). V was clipped by 4 bases and J by 7 bases, with 14 bases between them. This CDR3 spans 13 amino acids. The germline gives CDR1 SGHNT, CDR2 YYREEE (reference sequence). The DNA for the CDR3 is TGTGCCAGCAGCCCCCAGGGCCAGCTTGAAGCTTTCTTT. Its protein is CASSPQGQLEAFF.

This rearrangement joins TRBV11-2 to TRBJ2-1; 8 positions match TRBD2. The germline V gene has CDR1 SGHAT and CDR2 FQNNGV. With V trimmed by 5 bases and J by 7 bases, 10 bases remained unmatched. The CDR3 spans 15 residues. Written as DNA, the CDR3 is TGTGCCAGCAGCATTAGCGGGACCCAGTCGAATGAGCAGTTCTTC. It specifies CASSISGTQSNEQFF. The entire variable domain, with the rest obtained from reference TRBV11-2 and TRBJ2-1, is as follows: EAGVAQSPRYKIIEKRQSVAFWCNPISGHATLYWYQQILGQGPKLLIQFQNNGVVDDSQLPKDRFSAERLKGVDSTLKIQPAKLEDSAVYLCASSISGTQSNEQFFGPGTRLTVL.

The chain joins TRBV5-6 to TRBJ2-2; unclear D gene. The germline V gene has CDR1 SGHDT and CDR2 YYEEEE. Trimming stripped 2 bases from V and 6 bases from J, with 11 bases between. This CDR3 is 14 amino acids long. The CDR3 DNA sequence: TGTGCCAGCAGCTTTGTACAACCCTCCGGGGAGCTGTTTTTT. This gives the protein CASSFVQPSGELFF.

The V call is TRBV5-1, the J call TRBJ1-1; D is unclear. Between the trimmed V and J ends, which lost 0 bases and 3 bases, there was a span of 6 bases. The CDR3 consists of 13 residues. Germline CDR1 reads SGHRS; CDR2 reads YFSETQ. This CDR3 reads CASSLVSYTEAFF. CDR3 in DNA: TGCGCCAGCAGCTTGGTCTCTTACACTGAAGCTTTCTTT.

The V gene is TRBV18, the J gene TRBJ2-3, with D maybe TRBD2 (6 bases). The V gene lost 0 bases and the J gene lost 1 base, with 20 bases spanning the gap. Germline V gene lookup returns CDR1 KGHSH and CDR2 LQKENI. CDR3 length equals 19 residues. The CDR3 DNA follows: TGTGCCAGCTCACCACCCCCATATCCGGGACTCTCCGGCACAGATACGCAGTATTTT. Translation: CASSPPPYPGLSGTDTQYF. Supplemented by reference TRBV18 and TRBJ2-3, the full variable domain reads NAGVMQNPRHLVRRRGQEARLRCSPMKGHSHVYWYRQLPEEGLKFMVYLQKENIIDESGMPKERFSAEFPKEGPSILRIQQVVRGDSAAYFCASSPPPYPGLSGTDTQYFGPGTRLTVL.

This rearrangement joins TRBV4-3 to TRBJ2-5; 10 positions match TRBD1. Trimming at V came to 0 bases and at J to 4 bases, leaving 5 bases not matched to a gene. The CDR3 spans 16 residues. Germline CDR1 is LGHNA and CDR2 is YSLEER. The CDR3 loop reads CASSQDRTGGGETQYF. The CDR3 nucleotides are TGCGCCAGCAGCCAAGATCGGACAGGGGGGGGAGAGACCCAGTACTTC.